Listed below are T cell receptor beta chains from one sample, sequenced in a study of control samples from healthy donors and cancer patients. TCRdb's copy holds only in-frame clones and misses some; the assay was immunoSEQ multiplex PCR. The sample holds some 67,000 clones, roughly 86% seen once. The specimen was PBMCs. Source of these receptors: a man aged 55 to 70 with lung cancer. Each CDR3 is given with its conserved first and last residue. The order of the fields is D gene, clone size, V gene, J gene, CDR3 DNA, CDR3 protein. D genes are given only for firm matches. The size of a clone is reported for some rows only, either as once, few or many, or as a class for expanded clones.

-	-	TRBV3-1/TRBV3-2	TRBJ2-7	TGTGCCAGCAGCCAGCTTCCCCCTGGGGAATCCTACGAGCAGTACTTC	CASSQLPPGESYEQYF
-	-	TRBV7-2	TRBJ2-3	TGTGCCAGCAGCTTAATGGGGGGTGGCGGATTATCTAGCACAGATACGCAGTATTTT	CASSLMGGGGLSSTDTQYF
TRBD1	-	TRBV6-5	TRBJ1-2	TGTGCCAGCAGCCTCACCCGGGACAGCTCCTATGGCTACACCTTC	CASSLTRDSSYGYTF
-	-	TRBV5-1	TRBJ2-3	TGCGCCAGCAGCCAGGATAGCACAGATACGCAGTATTTT	CASSQDSTDTQYF
-	-	TRBV5-1	TRBJ1-6	TGCGCCAGCAGCTTGACGTCAGGGGATTCACCCCTCCACTTT	CASSLTSGDSPLHF
-	once	TRBV6-1	TRBJ1-1	TGTGCCAGCAGTGATGGACGAAAAGCTTTCTTT	CASSDGRKAFF
-	-	TRBV6-6	TRBJ2-3	TGTGCCAGCAGTTACTCGATAAGGGATACGCAGTATTTT	CASSYSIRDTQYF
TRBD1	-	TRBV18	TRBJ1-4	TGTGCCAGCTCTCGAGCTGGACAGGGCGCAACTAATGAAAAACTGTTTTTT	CASSRAGQGATNEKLFF
TRBD2	-	TRBV7-3	TRBJ2-1	TGTGCCAGCAGCTTAAGGCCGCTAGCGGGGGCGAATGAGCAGTTCTTC	CASSLRPLAGANEQFF
-	-	TRBV7-3	TRBJ1-1	TGTGCCAGCAGCCTAACAGGTGTAACTGAAGCTTTCTTT	CASSLTGVTEAFF
-	-	TRBV4-1	TRBJ1-4	TGCGCCAGCAGCCAAGGAAACCAACTAAATGAAAAACTGTTTTTT	CASSQGNQLNEKLFF
TRBD1	-	TRBV5-1	TRBJ2-7	TGCGCCAGCAGCTTGGGTGACAGGGATTCCTACGAGCAGTACTTC	CASSLGDRDSYEQYF
TRBD1	-	TRBV12-5	TRBJ1-5	TGTGCTAGTGGTTTGGTGACAGGGGGAGATCAGCCCCAGCATTTT	CASGLVTGGDQPQHF
-	-	TRBV3-1/TRBV3-2	TRBJ2-3	TGTGCCAGCAGCCGTGGTCCGCCGGCAGATACGCAGTATTTT	CASSRGPPADTQYF
TRBD1	-	TRBV7-9	TRBJ1-1	TGTGCCAGCAGCACAGCGACAGGGAGGAACACTGAAGCTTTCTTT	CASSTATGRNTEAFF
-	-	TRBV2	TRBJ2-1	TGTGCCAGCAGTGAAGCCGGAGTCACGGGGCCCTACAATGAGCAGTTCTTC	CASSEAGVTGPYNEQFF
-	-	TRBV7-2	TRBJ1-4	TGTGCCAGCAGCCCAGCCGGCGGGGGACGGAATGAAAAACTGTTTTTT	CASSPAGGGRNEKLFF
-	-	TRBV18	TRBJ1-3	TGTGCCAGCTCACCAAGATCAGGGAGGCCTGGAAACACCATATATTTT	CASSPRSGRPGNTIYF
-	-	TRBV3-1/TRBV3-2	TRBJ1-3	TGTGCCAGCAGCCAAGGGGGGGACTCCATATATTTT	CASSQGGDSIYF
-	once	TRBV6-5	TRBJ1-3	TGTGCCACCCTACCAGTCGGTAGGGCTGGAAACACCATATATTTT	CATLPVGRAGNTIYF
-	-	TRBV5-1	TRBJ1-2	TGCGCCAGCAGCCTCACACGGTCTACTAACTATGGCTACACCTTC	CASSLTRSTNYGYTF
-	-	TRBV24-1	TRBJ2-5	TGTGCCACCAGTGAGACAGGAAAACAAGAGACCCAGTACTTC	CATSETGKQETQYF
-	few	TRBV7-9	TRBJ1-5	TGTGCCAGCAGCTTAGCGGAGGGGGATCAGCCCCAGCATTTT	CASSLAEGDQPQHF
-	-	TRBV2	TRBJ1-6	TGTGCCAGCAGTGCACAGGCCAATAATTCACCCCTCCACTTT	CASSAQANNSPLHF